The next 26 T cell receptor beta chains were all read from a single sample in a study of cytomegalovirus exposure and HLA in healthy donors. A multiplex PCR was run with 60 Vbeta primers and 13 Jbeta primers. Profiled with immunoSEQ multiplex PCR; TCRdb holds only in-frame clones, not every one. This sample has about 99,000 clones, with around 82% found just once. Sample: PBMCs. The source is a woman between 18 and 30 years old in good health and CMV-seropositive.

The chain is built from TRBV6-1 and TRBJ1-6, with TRBD1 matching over 9 bases. The V and J ends lost 9 bases and 5 bases, in that order; junction bases with no gene match: 2. Germline lookup yields CDR1 MNHNS and CDR2 SASEGT. This CDR3 has 13 residues. CDR3 sequence reads: CASYRGHNSPLHF. CDR3 DNA: TGTGCCAGTTACAGGGGGCATAATTCACCCCTCCACTTT.

Here the CDR3 DNA reads TGTGCCAGCAGCTCGCCCCTTATAGCAGAGTCCCAAGAGACCCAGTACTTC. Translating gives CASSSPLIAESQETQYF. The chain joins TRBV7-9 to TRBJ2-5; the D is unclear. CDR3 length: 17 amino acids. Germline V lookup: CDR1 SEHNR, CDR2 FQNEAQ (reference sequence). V gave up 4 bases and J gave up 1 base, with 19 bases separating them.

This clone was counted once. The chain joins TRBV5-1 to TRBJ2-5, with TRBD2 matching 8 bases. CDR1 is SGHRS, CDR2 YFSETQ, per germline. The V and J ends lost 4 bases and 4 bases, in that order; junction bases with no gene match: 9. The CDR3 covers 15 residues. CDR3 loop: CASSAGTRGAETQYF. For the CDR3, the DNA is TGCGCCAGCAGCGCTGGGACGCGGGGGGCAGAGACCCAGTACTTC.

The chain uses TRBV18 and TRBJ2-7; TRBD1 matches 7 bases. There are 13 residues in the CDR3. Germline V gene lookup returns CDR1 KGHSH and CDR2 LQKENI. Trimming at V came to 4 bases and at J to 4 bases, leaving 4 bases not matched to a gene. In nucleotides, the CDR3 is TGTGCCAGCTCACAGGACAGGTTTTACGAGCAGTACTTC. Protein: CASSQDRFYEQYF.

V is TRBV5-1 and J is TRBJ2-3, with 7 bases fitting TRBD2. The V segment lost 4 bases and the J segment 6 bases; nucleotides outside the gene matches: 8. CDR3 length: 14 amino acids. From germline, CDR1 is SGHRS and CDR2 YFSETQ. DNA of the CDR3: TGCGCCAGCAGCCCCAAGCGGGACGCGGATACGCAGTATTTT. Translated, it gives CASSPKRDADTQYF.

V usage is TRBV7-2 and J usage is TRBJ2-2; possibly TRBD1 for D (5 bases). The V end was cut by 2 bases, the J end by 2 bases, with 6 bases between. The CDR3 loop spans 14 amino acids. Germline CDR1 is SGHTA and CDR2 is FQGNSA. The CDR3 region is CASSLQGNTGELFF. Here the CDR3 DNA reads TGTGCCAGCAGCTTACAGGGAAACACCGGGGAGCTGTTTTTT.

This clone was recorded a few times. The CDR3 spells CASSQDIGSGNTIYF. The CDR3 nucleotides are TGCGCCAGCAGCCAAGATATCGGCTCTGGAAACACCATATATTTT. The gene calls are TRBV4-3 and TRBJ1-3; D is unresolved. V gave up 0 bases and J gave up 0 bases, with 6 bases separating them. The CDR3 is 15 residues long. Germline assignment: CDR1 LGHNA and CDR2 YSLEER.

The chain recombines TRBV6-5 with TRBJ1-6; a possible D gene is TRBD1 (5 bases). The CDR3 covers 14 residues. Germline lookup yields CDR1 MNHEY and CDR2 SVGAGI. V lost 1 base to trimming and J lost 10 bases, with 11 bases between them. CDR3 sequence reads: CASSYLGEESPLHF. CDR3 DNA sequence: TGTGCCAGCAGTTACTTGGGGGAGGAGTCACCCCTCCACTTT.

V gene TRBV7-9 combines with J gene TRBJ2-7; D possibly corresponds to TRBD2 (5 bases). The V and J ends lost 5 bases and 3 bases respectively, with 8 bases between them. Germline loops: CDR1 SEHNR, CDR2 FQNEAQ (reference sequence). The CDR3 sequence is 12 residues long. The CDR3 DNA follows: TGTGCCAGCAGCCCGGGGAGCTACGAGCAGTACTTC. Protein product: CASSPGSYEQYF.

The rearrangement links TRBV5-1 to TRBJ2-2, with 8 bases identical to TRBD1. V trimming: 4 bases; J trimming: 3 bases; junction bases outside the gene matches: 5. The CDR3 consists of 15 residues. CDR1 and CDR2 (germline): SGHRS, YFSETQ. The CDR3 spells CASSQGTGHTGELFF. In DNA form, the CDR3 reads TGCGCCAGCAGCCAAGGGACAGGACACACCGGGGAGCTGTTTTTT. Looking up the rest from reference TRBV5-1 and TRBJ2-2 gives the full variable domain: KAGVTQTPRYLIKTRGQQVTLSCSPISGHRSVSWYQQTPGQGLQFLFEYFSETQRNKGNFPGRFSGRQFSNSRSEMNVSTLELGDSALYLCASSQGTGHTGELFFGEGSRLTVL.

This clone turned up a few times. This chain connects TRBV14 to TRBJ1-1; maybe TRBD1 (5 bases). The CDR3 length is 13 residues. The V and J ends lost 3 bases and 1 base respectively, with 6 bases between them. CDR1 and CDR2 (germline): SGHDN, FVKESK. The CDR3 reads CASSQDTNTEAFF. DNA for the CDR3: TGTGCCAGCAGCCAGGACACGAACACTGAAGCTTTCTTT.

This rearrangement joins TRBV7-6 to TRBJ2-7; D possibly corresponds to TRBD1 (6 bases). This CDR3 is built from 14 residues. V lost 3 bases, J lost 3 bases, and 12 bases lay in between. Germline V gives CDR1 SGHVS, CDR2 FNYEAQ. CDR3 DNA sequence: TGTGCCAGCAGCTTTCGTAGGGGGAACTACGAGCAGTACTTC. This encodes CASSFRRGNYEQYF. The full variable domain, rest sourced from reference TRBV7-6 and TRBJ2-7, is GAGVSQSPRYKVTKRGQDVALRCDPISGHVSLYWYRQALGQGPEFLTYFNYEAQQDKSGLPNDRFSAERPEGSISTLTIQRTEQRDSAMYRCASSFRRGNYEQYFGPGTRLTVT.

This chain joins TRBV10-3 and TRBJ1-2; tentatively, D is TRBD1 (5 bases). V lost 8 bases and J 4 bases, leaving 14 bases between the germline ends. Germline CDR1 ENHRY, CDR2 SYGVKD. This CDR3 region has 13 residues. CDR3 protein: CAIPHRGSYGYTF. The CDR3 nucleotides read TGTGCCATCCCGCATCGGGGGTCCTATGGCTACACCTTC.

The rearrangement uses TRBV29-1 and TRBJ2-7, with 7 positions matching TRBD1. CDR3 length: 12 residues. Germline CDR1 reads SQVTM; CDR2 reads ANQGSEA. With 8 bases clipped from V and 2 bases from J, the junction kept 6 bases outside the gene matches. The CDR3 loop reads CSILTGPYEQYF. The CDR3 DNA sequence: TGCAGCATTTTGACAGGGCCCTACGAGCAGTACTTC.

Points on this clone: The junction differs from germline at one of its ends, possibly a read error. The same CDR3 is also encoded by other DNA sequences in this sample. The J gene is TRBJ2-3, the V gene TRBV4-2, with D maybe TRBD2 (5 bases). CDR1 and CDR2 (germline): LGHNA, YNFKEQ. The CDR3 extends over 15 amino acids. The DNA for the CDR3 is TGTGCCAGCAGCCAAGACGGAGGTGGCACAGATACACAGTATTTT. Translating gives CASSQDGGGTDTQYF.

This chain uses TRBV20-1 with TRBJ2-1; a possible D gene is TRBD2 (5 bases). V was pared by 4 bases and J by 8 bases, with 6 bases between. Germline CDR1 DFQATT, CDR2 SNEGSKA (reference sequence). This CDR3 has 10 amino acids. The chain's CDR3 is CSAKRDEQFF. The CDR3 DNA reads TGCAGTGCTAAGAGGGATGAGCAGTTCTTC.

This clone appeared a single time. This sequence joins TRBV2 and TRBJ1-6; tentative D call: TRBD1 (6 bases). The V end lost 7 bases, the J end lost 5 bases, and 15 bases lay between the germline ends. This CDR3 spans 15 amino acids. Germline CDR1 is SNHLY and CDR2 is FYNNEI. In nucleotides, the CDR3 is TGTGCCAGCAATAGTCAGGGGCCGCATAATTCACCCCTCCACTTT. Translating it yields CASNSQGPHNSPLHF.

The chain employs TRBV5-5 and TRBJ2-1; D perhaps matches TRBD2 (5 bases). Trimming removed 4 bases at V and 3 bases at J, with 11 bases between. The V gene's germline CDR1 is SGHKS and CDR2 YYEKEE (reference sequence). The CDR3 contains 14 residues. CDR3 loop: CASSTGILYNEQFF. DNA of the CDR3: TGTGCCAGCAGCACGGGGATACTCTACAATGAGCAGTTCTTC.

The chain joins TRBV5-1 to TRBJ1-1, with a weak D call TRBD1 (6 bases). In germline, CDR1 is SGHRS, CDR2 YFSETQ. The CDR3 loop spans 13 amino acids. Trimming took 3 bases from V and 8 from J, leaving 14 bases between them. CDR3 bases: TGCGCCAGCAGCTATGAAGTAACAGGGGAAGCTTTCTTT. Encoded protein: CASSYEVTGEAFF.

The chain has TRBV27 and TRBJ2-3; TRBD2 matches 10 bases. Losses at the gene ends were 9 bases for V and 3 bases for J; bases not matched to a gene: 15. Germline V gene sequence: CDR1 MNHEY, CDR2 SMNVEV (reference sequence). The CDR3 totals 17 residues. DNA for the CDR3: TGTGCCAGGACTACAATCGAGCGGGAGGGCCCTACAGATACGCAGTATTTT. Protein product: CARTTIEREGPTDTQYF.

This clone was seen once. The V gene is TRBV6-1, the J gene TRBJ2-5, with a weak D call TRBD2 (5 bases). V was trimmed by 2 bases and J by 5 bases, leaving 6 bases between them. Looked up from germline, CDR1 is MNHNS and CDR2 is SASEGT. The CDR3 runs to 12 residues. CDR3 region: CASSERGETQYF. The DNA for the CDR3 is TGTGCCAGCAGTGAACGGGGTGAGACCCAGTACTTC.

As for this clone: Other DNA variants within this sample encode the same CDR3. This sequence joins TRBV9 and TRBJ2-7; TRBD2 matches 9 bases. J lost 4 bases, V lost 0 bases, and 5 bases had no gene match. CDR3 size: 15 residues. Germline values: CDR1 SGDLS, CDR2 YYNGEE. CDR3 bases: TGTGCCAGCAGCGTAGGGGCGGGAGGGCGATACGAGCAGTACTTC. It codes for CASSVGAGGRYEQYF.

The V gene is TRBV4-3, the J gene TRBJ1-1, with 7 bases fitting TRBD1. This CDR3 spans 15 amino acids. V was pared by 1 base and J by 1 base, with 3 bases of the junction left unmatched. Germline V CDR1 and CDR2: LGHNA, YSLEER. CDR3 sequence (DNA): TGCGCCAGCAGCCAAGTATGGGACAGGAACACTGAAGCTTTCTTT. As protein: CASSQVWDRNTEAFF.

This clone was recorded a few times. The chain employs TRBV9 and TRBJ2-3; 13 positions match TRBD2. Germline V gene data show CDR1 as SGDLS and CDR2 as YYNGEE. The CDR3 contains 16 residues. V was pared by 1 base and J by 9 bases, with 8 bases of the junction left unmatched. The CDR3 DNA sequence: TGTGCCAGCAGCGTAACTAGCGGGAGGGGTTCGGGAACGCAGTATTTT. It specifies CASSVTSGRGSGTQYF. The whole variable domain, filled in from reference TRBV9 and TRBJ2-3, reads DSGVTQTPKHLITATGQRVTLRCSPRSGDLSVYWYQQSLDQGLQFLIQYYNGEERAKGNILERFSAQQFPDLHSELNLSSLELGDSALYFCASSVTSGRGSGTQYFGPGTRLTVL.

V is TRBV11-2 and J is TRBJ2-7; 8 positions match TRBD2. The CDR3 consists of 17 residues. Germline V gene sequence: CDR1 SGHAT, CDR2 FQNNGV. V shed 2 bases, J shed 3 bases, and the junction held 12 bases outside the gene matches. The CDR3 reads CASSLMGLRTSNYEQYF. The CDR3 DNA reads TGTGCCAGCAGCTTAATGGGGTTGAGGACTAGCAACTACGAGCAGTACTTC.

J is TRBJ2-7 and V is TRBV29-1, with 9 positions matching TRBD1. V shed 0 bases, J shed 5 bases, and the junction held 8 bases outside the gene matches. The CDR3 totals 15 residues. Germline values: CDR1 SQVTM, CDR2 ANQGSEA. The CDR3 DNA is TGCAGCGTTGAAGATGCCCGGGACAGGGTCAACGAGCAGTACTTC. Translated: CSVEDARDRVNEQYF.